A single sample is the source of the 26 T cell receptor beta chains below, sequenced in a study of blood T cell repertoires in COVID-19. TCRdb's table, derived via immunoSEQ multiplex PCR, lists solely in-frame clones and lacks some. In the table there are about 160,000 clones, 84% of which are singletons. Sequenced: peripheral blood. These receptors were obtained from a man aged 35 to 55 who had recovered from COVID-19.

The chain employs TRBV29-1 and TRBJ2-1, with 8 nucleotides matching TRBD2. Germline lookup yields CDR1 SQVTM and CDR2 ANQGSEA. V shed 3 bases and J 6 bases; nucleotides not matched to a gene: 10. This CDR3 is built from 15 residues. CDR3 loop: CSVEIRREGPNEQFF. DNA of the CDR3: TGCAGCGTTGAGATTAGACGGGAGGGCCCCAATGAGCAGTTCTTC.

The J gene is TRBJ1-5, the V gene TRBV18; 8 positions agree with TRBD1. The CDR3 runs 15 residues. Germline CDR1 is KGHSH and CDR2 is LQKENI. V dropped 3 bases and J dropped 3; count of bases not matched to a gene: 4. The CDR3: CASSPGTGSNQPQHF. The CDR3 bases are TGTGCCAGCTCACCCGGGACAGGTTCCAATCAGCCCCAGCATTTT.

The chain combines TRBV18 with TRBJ1-4, with D hard to call. V shed 3 bases and J shed 8 bases, with 19 bases lying between them. Germline CDR1 and CDR2: KGHSH and LQKENI. This CDR3 is 16 amino acids long. CDR3 loop: CASSPSLEDAGEKLFF. Written as DNA, the CDR3 is TGTGCCAGCTCACCGTCCCTCGAGGACGCGGGGGAAAAACTGTTTTTT.

The V gene is TRBV10-3, the J gene TRBJ2-3, with 9 bases aligning to TRBD2. The CDR3 is 18 residues long. Trimming at V came to 6 bases and at J to 3 bases, leaving 16 bases not matched to a gene. CDR1 is ENHRY, CDR2 SYGVKD, per germline. The CDR3 region is CAIRGDRETLAGTDTQYF. For the CDR3, the DNA is TGTGCCATCAGAGGGGACAGAGAAACCCTAGCGGGGACAGATACGCAGTATTTT.

The CDR3 DNA sequence: TGTGCCAGCAGCTTTAGCGACATCTCCTACGAGCAGTACTTC. It yields the protein CASSFSDISYEQYF. This rearrangement joins TRBV7-2 to TRBJ2-7, with D maybe TRBD2 (5 bases). CDR3 length equals 14 residues. CDR1 is SGHTA, CDR2 FQGNSA, per germline. Trimming cost V 3 bases and J 0 bases, with 9 bases left between them.

CDR3 bases: TGTGCCAGCAAGGACCCAGCGGGAGTGGGCACAGATACGCAGTATTTT. As protein: CASKDPAGVGTDTQYF. The V and J genes are TRBV27 and TRBJ2-3; 8 nucleotides align to TRBD2. CDR1 is MNHEY and CDR2 is SMNVEV in the germline V gene (reference sequence). The CDR3 runs 16 residues. V lost 7 bases to trimming and J lost 1 base; unmatched junction nucleotides: 10.

The chain carries TRBV11-1 and TRBJ2-3; D is ambiguous. CDR3 length: 16 amino acids. The germline V and J ends were trimmed by 2 bases and 0 bases, with 12 bases remaining between them. Germline assignment: CDR1 SGHAT and CDR2 FQDESV (reference sequence). The CDR3 region has the DNA TGTGCCAGCAGCTTACTGAGTACCCTCAGCACAGATACGCAGTATTTT. It specifies CASSLLSTLSTDTQYF. Supplemented by reference TRBV11-1 and TRBJ2-3, the full variable domain reads EAEVAQSPRYKITEKSQAVAFWCDPISGHATLYWYRQILGQGPELLVQFQDESVVDDSQLPKDRFSAERLKGVDSTLKIQPAELGDSAMYLCASSLLSTLSTDTQYFGPGTRLTVL.

V gene TRBV6-6 combines with J gene TRBJ2-1, with a tentative D call TRBD2 (7 bases). Trimming left V 2 bases short and J 3 bases short, with 11 bases between. The CDR3 is 15 residues long. Germline CDR1 MNHNY, CDR2 SVGAGI (reference sequence). The CDR3 spells CASSYGGAIYNEQFF. As DNA, the CDR3 is TGTGCCAGCAGTTACGGGGGGGCGATCTACAATGAGCAGTTCTTC.

This clone was picked up a small number of times. This sequence joins TRBV6-5 and TRBJ1-3; tentative D call: TRBD1 (6 bases). The CDR3 has 15 amino acids. Trimming left V 6 bases short and J 0 bases short, with 12 bases between. Germline V gene sequence: CDR1 MNHEY, CDR2 SVGAGI. CDR3 bases: TGTGCCAGCAGAACCGACAGGCCCTCTGGAAACACCATATATTTT. This gives the protein CASRTDRPSGNTIYF.

This chain joins TRBV9 and TRBJ2-7, with 11 bases matching TRBD2. CDR1 and CDR2 (germline): SGDLS, YYNGEE. Losses at the gene ends were 4 bases for V and 3 bases for J; bases not matched to a gene: 3. This CDR3 is built from 14 residues. CDR3 amino acids: CASSPGTSGYEQYF. The DNA of the CDR3 is TGTGCCAGCAGCCCAGGGACTAGCGGCTACGAGCAGTACTTC.

The chain joins TRBV6-1 to TRBJ2-1, with D tentatively TRBD2 (6 bases). V was cut by 2 bases and J by 10 bases, with 15 bases left in between. There are 14 residues in the CDR3. Germline lookup yields CDR1 MNHNS and CDR2 SASEGT. For the CDR3, the DNA is TGTGCCAGCAGTGAACCTTACCGGGGAGGCGAGCAGTTCTTC. This encodes CASSEPYRGGEQFF.

The V gene is TRBV18, the J gene TRBJ1-4; D is unresolved. V lost 3 bases and J 7 bases, leaving 12 bases between the germline ends. Germline-derived CDR1 and CDR2 are KGHSH and LQKENI. CDR3 length equals 14 residues. The CDR3 nucleotides are TGTGCCAGCTCACCTGGCGGTCGTGGTGAAAAACTGTTTTTT. This encodes CASSPGGRGEKLFF.

J is TRBJ1-6 and V is TRBV15; D unclear. The germline gives CDR1 LNHNV, CDR2 YYDKDF (reference sequence). V was cut by 0 bases and J by 4 bases, with 7 bases left in between. The CDR3 consists of 15 residues. CDR3 sequence: CATSRDSVYNSPLHF. Here the CDR3 DNA reads TGTGCCACCAGCAGAGATTCGGTATATAATTCACCCCTCCACTTT.

The CDR3 protein is CASNRLTGELFF. In nucleotides, the CDR3 is TGTGCCAGTAATCGGTTAACCGGGGAGCTGTTTTTT. The V call is TRBV19, the J call TRBJ2-2; D gene unclear. CDR3 length equals 12 residues. In germline, CDR1 is LNHDA, CDR2 SQIVND (reference sequence). Trimming stripped 7 bases from V and 5 bases from J, with 8 bases between.

CDR3 loop: CASSGQDREKLFF. CDR3 DNA sequence: TGTGCCAGTAGTGGCCAAGACAGGGAAAAACTGTTTTTT. This chain uses TRBV19 with TRBJ1-4, with D possibly matching TRBD1 (6 bases). This CDR3 is 13 amino acids long. Trimming removed 5 bases from V and 8 bases from J, with 12 bases in between. Germline CDR1 reads LNHDA; CDR2 reads SQIVND (reference sequence). The complete variable domain, with remaining parts taken from reference TRBV19 and TRBJ1-4, reads DGGITQSPKYLFRKEGQNVTLSCEQNLNHDAMYWYRQDPGQGLRLIYYSQIVNDFQKGDIAEGYSVSREKKESFPLTVTSAQKNPTAFYLCASSGQDREKLFFGSGTQLSVL.

J is TRBJ2-7 and V is TRBV27, with D unclear. Germline V gives CDR1 MNHEY, CDR2 SMNVEV (reference sequence). The CDR3 covers 13 residues. The V and J ends lost 3 bases and 4 bases respectively, with 10 bases between them. The CDR3 DNA sequence: TGTGCCAGCAGTTTGCAGCCAGCGTACGAGCAGTACTTC. It is translated as CASSLQPAYEQYF.

The rearrangement uses TRBV24-1 and TRBJ2-4; D gene unclear. The CDR3 consists of 17 residues. CDR1 is KGHDR and CDR2 is SFDVKD in the germline V gene. V lost 4 bases, J lost 2 bases, and 17 bases lay in between. This CDR3 is CATSDQTQEHTKNIQYF. CDR3 nucleotide sequence: TGTGCCACCAGTGACCAGACCCAGGAACATACCAAAAACATTCAGTACTTC.

The rearrangement joins TRBV4-1 to TRBJ2-3, with 10 bases identical to TRBD1. Germline CDR1 and CDR2: MGHRA and YSYEKL. This CDR3 has 15 amino acids. Trimming removed 2 bases from V and 5 bases from J; junction bases left unmatched: 4. In DNA, the CDR3 is TGCGCCAGCAGCCAAATGGGACAGGGGCGAGATACGCAGTATTTT. It yields the protein CASSQMGQGRDTQYF.

The chain joins TRBV29-1 to TRBJ2-5; weak D call: TRBD1 (6 bases). Germline V gene data show CDR1 as SQVTM and CDR2 as ANQGSEA. V was pared by 0 bases and J by 1 base, with 12 bases between. The CDR3 runs 15 residues. This CDR3 reads CSVEDLGQRQETQYF. Written as DNA, the CDR3 is TGCAGCGTTGAAGATCTAGGACAGCGCCAAGAGACCCAGTACTTC.

The chain combines TRBV6-2 or TRBV6-3 with TRBJ1-5; D might be TRBD1 (5 bases). The CDR3 runs to 12 residues. Germline V lookup: CDR1 MNHEY, CDR2 SVGEGT. V lost 6 bases and J lost 10, with 13 bases in between. The CDR3 bases are TGTGCCAGCAGCCAGACAGTCTACCCCCAGCATTTT. Encoded protein: CASSQTVYPQHF.

The chain employs TRBV7-9 and TRBJ2-1, with unresolved D. The CDR3 covers 11 residues. CDR1 is SEHNR, CDR2 FQNEAQ, per germline (reference sequence). V lost 5 bases, J lost 10 bases, and 9 bases lay in between. CDR3 in DNA: TGTGCCAGCAGCCATCCCAGGGAGCAGTTCTTC. It codes for CASSHPREQFF. Based on the CDR3 plus reference TRBV7-9 and TRBJ2-1, the full variable domain is DTGVSQNPRHKITKRGQNVTFRCDPISEHNRLYWYRQTLGQGPEFLTYFQNEAQLEKSRLLSDRFSAERPKGSFSTLEIQRTEQGDSAMYLCASSHPREQFFGPGTRLTVL.

The rearrangement links TRBV2 to TRBJ1-4; D uncertain. CDR1 and CDR2 (germline): SNHLY, FYNNEI. The length of the CDR3 is 13 residues. V was cut by 6 bases and J by 5 bases, with 10 bases left in between. The CDR3, as DNA: TGTGCCAGCAGCCCCGACGGGAATGAAAAACTGTTTTTT. Its translation is CASSPDGNEKLFF.

The chain joins TRBV4-2 to TRBJ1-4, with D perhaps matching TRBD1 (5 bases). The CDR3 consists of 14 residues. Germline lookup yields CDR1 LGHNA and CDR2 YNFKEQ. The V gene lost 1 base and the J gene lost 11 bases, with 14 bases spanning the gap. The CDR3 coding sequence is TGTGCCAGCAGCCAAGCGACGGACACGCTGAAACTGTTTTTT. This translates into CASSQATDTLKLFF.

The chain carries TRBV19 and TRBJ2-7, with TRBD1 as a possible D gene (6 bases). CDR1 LNHDA and CDR2 SQIVND come from the germline V gene (reference sequence). V lost 3 bases, J lost 5 bases, and 11 bases lay in between. The CDR3 contains 13 residues. The CDR3: CASSIPHRDEQYF. The CDR3, as DNA: TGTGCCAGTAGTATTCCCCACAGGGACGAGCAGTACTTC.

The CDR3 spells CASSGAGRGSLTQYF. The CDR3 coding sequence is TGTGCCAGCAGTGGTGCGGGACGGGGGTCGCTGACCCAGTACTTC. This chain connects TRBV25-1 to TRBJ2-5; D perhaps matches TRBD2 (6 bases). Germline V gene data show CDR1 as MGHDK and CDR2 as SYGVNS. This CDR3 has 15 residues. Trimming left V 4 bases short and J 7 bases short, with 19 bases between. The entire variable domain, with the rest obtained from reference TRBV25-1 and TRBJ2-5, is as follows: EADIYQTPRYLVIGTGKKITLECSQTMGHDKMYWYQQDPGMELHLIHYSYGVNSTEKGDLSSESTVSRIRTEHFPLTLESARPSHTSQYLCASSGAGRGSLTQYFGPGTRLLVL.

V is TRBV19 and J is TRBJ1-2, with TRBD1 as a possible D gene (5 bases). CDR3 size: 15 residues. CDR1 is LNHDA and CDR2 is SQIVND in the germline V gene (reference sequence). Trimming removed 3 bases at V and 8 bases at J, with 19 bases between. CDR3 protein: CASSMEGQAFQGYTF. CDR3 in DNA: TGTGCCAGTAGTATGGAGGGGCAGGCCTTCCAGGGCTACACCTTC. Variable domain in full (rest from reference TRBV19 and TRBJ1-2): DGGITQSPKYLFRKEGQNVTLSCEQNLNHDAMYWYRQDPGQGLRLIYYSQIVNDFQKGDIAEGYSVSREKKESFPLTVTSAQKNPTAFYLCASSMEGQAFQGYTFGSGTRLTVV.